This TCR beta chain appears in the sequencing data of a study of CXCR3-negative and CXCR3-positive naive CD8 T cells. In the study overall: Some 150 million TRB reads in total, about 1.5 +/- 0.3 million per library.

A remark on this clonotype: Its antigen is not identified.

CD45RO-CCR7+CD27+CD95- cells counted as naive CD8+ T cells. General observations from the study: For memory CD8+ cells diversity was much lower, but both naive subsets had comparably high diversity. Naive cells, whether CXCR3-negative or CXCR3-positive, had similar TRBV-TRBJ usage, while memory cells differed. CXCR3-positive naive cells carried more hydrophobic TRB CDR3s than CXCR3-negative ones.

Libraries of TRB cDNA were made by 5' RACE and carried UMIs. TCRdb re-called the 5' RACE reads and shows each CDR3 protein once, DNA omitted. The table lists under 150,000 distinct CDR3 sequences. What was sequenced was naive CXCR3+ CD8+ T cells from blood. The sample's subset: CD45RO-CCR7+CD27+CD95- naive CD8+ T cells expressing CXCR3 (TNR3+). The sequence was collected from a human donor in good health. Some clones in this sample may be carry-over from other donors' samples.

The chain's CDR3 is CASSASTSGGSEQYF. The chain links TRBV7-3 to TRBJ2-7; without DNA, the TCRdb call of TRBD2 cannot be checked. The V gene's germline CDR1 is SGHTA and CDR2 FQGTGA. CDR3 length: 15 amino acids.